This T cell receptor beta chain was captured in a study of CD8+ T cells in alopecia areata. Study as a whole: Treated patients were dosed with oral tofacitinib, taking 5 to 10 mg twice daily. Study findings and constraints: Relative to normal scalp, lesional scalp, especially alopecia totalis/universalis, showed higher clonality.

As the sequencing template, cDNA was produced by extracting RNA and reverse transcribing it. TCRdb keeps only in-frame clones here, not all; method: immunoSEQ multiplex PCR. The data show fewer than 100,000 clones, with 40% to 55% seen just once and almost 0.8% held by the top ten. Comments on this clone: Its antigen remains unknown.

CDR1 is SQVTM, CDR2 ANQGSEA, per germline. V gave up 7 bases and J gave up 2 bases, with 18 bases separating them. CDR3 length equals 14 residues. The source material was CD4+ T cells sorted from blood. The sequence was obtained from a human donor with alopecia areata. The rearrangement joins TRBV29-1 to TRBJ2-7, with D uncertain. DNA for the CDR3: TGCAGCGCAACCCAGTACTTGCCCCCCTACGAGCAGTACTTC. It yields the protein CSATQYLPPYEQYF.